A single sample gave rise to the 9 T cell receptor beta chains below, sequenced in a study of shared clonotypes between healthy human individuals. CD8 cells regarded as naive lacked CD45RO, were positively chosen for CCR7, and omitted terminally differentiated effector memory CD45RA+ cells. Only in-frame clones appear in the TCRdb table, and some are missing; sequencing was by immunoSEQ multiplex PCR. The sample comprises 550,000 to 650,000 clones, roughly 96% of which are singletons, and approximately 0.1% rests with the top ten. Sample: naive CD8+ T cells sorted from blood. Source of these receptors: a woman aged 30 to 39 in good health.

The chain combines TRBV27 with TRBJ2-1; 14 nucleotides line up with TRBD2. Germline V lookup: CDR1 MNHEY, CDR2 SMNVEV (reference sequence). The CDR3 loop spans 20 amino acids. J was trimmed by 0 bases and V by 3 bases; bases with no gene match: 10. This CDR3 is CASSFSPGLAGVSSYNEQFF. The CDR3 nucleotides are TGTGCCAGCAGTTTCTCTCCGGGACTAGCGGGAGTAAGCTCCTACAATGAGCAGTTCTTC.

The chain uses TRBV2 and TRBJ2-1; TRBD2 agrees at 7 bases. The V and J ends lost 8 bases and 6 bases, in that order; junction bases with no gene match: 4. The germline CDR1 and CDR2 sequences are SNHLY and FYNNEI. The CDR3 consists of 12 residues. The CDR3 reads CASATSVNEQFF. For the CDR3, the DNA is TGTGCCAGCGCTACTAGCGTCAATGAGCAGTTCTTC.

CDR3 sequence reads: CASSILAGGFSYEQYF. The CDR3 nucleotides read TGTGCCAGCAGTATACTAGCGGGAGGTTTCTCCTACGAGCAGTACTTC. The chain couples TRBV28 to TRBJ2-7; TRBD2 matches at 12 bases. This CDR3 spans 16 amino acids. The trim removed 5 bases at V and 0 bases at J, leaving 5 bases unmatched. Looked up from germline, CDR1 is MDHEN and CDR2 is SYDVKM.

The CDR3, as DNA: TGTGCCAGCAGGGGGACTAGCCGCTACGAGCAGTACTTC. It specifies CASRGTSRYEQYF. The chain combines TRBV28 with TRBJ2-7; 9 bases fit TRBD2. Germline CDR1 MDHEN, CDR2 SYDVKM. V was clipped by 6 bases and J by 3 bases; unmatched bases: 3. This CDR3 is 13 amino acids long.

The DNA for the CDR3 is TGTGCCAGCCTTGCCTACGGGAACACTGAAGCTTTCTTT. Its translation is CASLAYGNTEAFF. The chain is built from TRBV27 and TRBJ1-1; no clear D. This CDR3 is 13 amino acids long. V lost 8 bases, J lost 1 base, and 11 bases lay in between. The V gene's germline CDR1 is MNHEY and CDR2 SMNVEV (reference sequence).

This clone was detected only once. The rearrangement links TRBV27 to TRBJ1-5, with no clear D. CDR3 size: 14 residues. Trimming took off 4 bases at V and 0 bases at J, with 7 bases between the two ends. From germline, CDR1 is MNHEY and CDR2 SMNVEV (reference sequence). The CDR3 protein is CASSSDVSNQPQHF. The CDR3 region has the DNA TGTGCCAGCAGTTCGGATGTTAGCAATCAGCCCCAGCATTTT.

The chain combines TRBV28 with TRBJ2-5; D remains ambiguous. The CDR3 is 14 residues long. The V end lost 5 bases, the J end lost 11 bases, and 21 bases lay between the germline ends. Germline values: CDR1 MDHEN, CDR2 SYDVKM. The CDR3: CASSPSSMAFEQYF. CDR3 sequence (DNA): TGTGCCAGCAGTCCGTCCTCAATGGCCTTTGAGCAGTACTTC.

The chain is built from TRBV13 and TRBJ2-7, with TRBD2 matching 7 bases. J lost 4 bases, V lost 3 bases, and 6 bases had no gene match. The CDR3 is 14 amino acids. Germline loops: CDR1 PRHDT, CDR2 FYEKMQ (reference sequence). The CDR3 DNA reads TGTGCCAGCAGCTTGGGAGGGGATAGATACGAGCAGTACTTC. Encoded protein: CASSLGGDRYEQYF.

V is TRBV21-1 and J is TRBJ2-3; the D call in the table, TRBD2, was not verified against the DNA. TRBV21-1 is reported as a pseudogene. The CDR3 spans 18 residues. The CDR3 coding sequence is TGTGCCAGCAGCAACGGGACAACTATAGCGGGAGAGGCAGATACGCAGTATTTT. It encodes CASSNGTTIAGEADTQYF.